This TCR beta chain was recovered during a study of T cells after somatic rescue of genetic block. Note on this clone: Likely a read error: the CDR3 ends without its conserved phenylalanine or tryptophan. It is unclear where the CDR3 begins or ends on the DNA, so no DNA is shown, and the CDR3 is as TCRdb lists it.

The length of the CDR3 is 13 amino acids, counting both ends. The germline V gene encodes CDR1 SEHNR and CDR2 FQNEAQ (reference sequence). Here immunoSEQ multiplex PCR was the method, and the copy in TCRdb shows in-frame clones only, minus some. Of 55,000 to 70,000 clones in the sample, 85% to 95% are singletons; the top ten hold approximately 2.9%. V gene TRBV7-9 combines with J gene TRBJ1-1; TRBD1 reflects the table's D call only, with no check against the DNA. The source of this sequence is a man in his forties or fifties. Sample: peripheral blood mononuclear cells (PBMCs). This CDR3 reads CASSLTDRGPTEY.